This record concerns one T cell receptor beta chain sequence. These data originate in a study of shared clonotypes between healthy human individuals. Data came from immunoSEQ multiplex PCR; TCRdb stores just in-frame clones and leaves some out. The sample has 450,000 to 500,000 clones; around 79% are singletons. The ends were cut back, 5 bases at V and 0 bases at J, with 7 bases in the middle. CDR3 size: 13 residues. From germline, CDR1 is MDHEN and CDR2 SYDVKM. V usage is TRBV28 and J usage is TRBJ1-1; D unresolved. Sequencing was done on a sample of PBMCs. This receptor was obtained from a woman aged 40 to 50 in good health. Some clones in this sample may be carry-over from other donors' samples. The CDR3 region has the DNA TGTGCCAGCAGTGTTCAGGTGAACACTGAAGCTTTCTTT. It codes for CASSVQVNTEAFF.